The clone carrying this T cell receptor (beta chain) was counted ten times or more. Germline V CDR1 and CDR2: SGHTA, FQGTGA. This CDR3 has 13 residues. The V end lost 4 bases, the J end lost 8 bases, and 14 bases lay between the germline ends. This sample is drawn from a study of blood T cells in healthy people across ages. The use of a sample-barcoded 5' primer and a J-beta primer mix characterized a second PCR of roughly 6 to 12 cycles. TCRdb used MiXCR to reprocess the 5' RACE reads, holding one entry per CDR3 protein. This sample carries about 1.7 million distinct CDR3 sequences, 28% of them seen once, and the ten largest clones take 7.7%.

This sequence joins TRBV7-3 and TRBJ1-2; perhaps TRBD1 as D (5 bases). Sample: blood. The sequence came from a woman aged 25 to 39 in good health. This CDR3 is CASSSDPNRGYTF. CDR3 DNA sequence: TGTGCCAGCAGCTCGGACCCAAACAGGGGCTACACCTTC.